Listed below are T cell receptor beta chains from one sample, sequenced in a study of vaccination and CD4 T cells after COVID-19. Their antigen targets remain unknown. Each CDR3 protein is one row after TCRdb ran MiXCR on the PCR reads. The table includes several thousand distinct CDR3 sequences, 60% to 80% detected once. This specimen was cultured CD4+ T cells from blood, taken after SARS-CoV-2 vaccination. The receptor source for this set is a human donor with COVID-19. Each CDR3 is given with its conserved first and last residue. D genes are given only for firm matches. Only some rows state a clone size, as once, few, many or a class for expanded clones.

TRBV19	-	TRBJ1-2	once	CASSISAGDYGYTF	TGTGCCAGTAGTATCTCCGCAGGGGACTATGGCTACACCTTC
TRBV27	-	TRBJ1-1	once	CASSPSGTQNTEAFF	TGTGCCAGCAGTCCCTCCGGGACGCAGAACACTGAAGCTTTCTTT
TRBV10-2	-	TRBJ2-1	-	CASRLRGSYNEQFF	TGCGCCAGCAGGCTCAGAGGCTCCTACAATGAGCAGTTCTTC
TRBV20-1	-	TRBJ2-5	few	CSARDGQHRIGGAQYF	TGCAGTGCTAGAGATGGGCAGCACCGAATCGGAGGGGCCCAGTACTTC
TRBV10-1	-	TRBJ2-1	-	CATNLLATADEQFF	TGCGCCACCAACTTACTAGCCACGGCGGATGAGCAGTTCTTC
TRBV6-1	-	TRBJ2-1	-	CASSATGDSSYNEQFF	TGTGCCAGCAGCGCAACAGGTGACAGCTCCTACAATGAGCAGTTCTTC
TRBV7-2	-	TRBJ1-1	-	CASSSTRNTEAFF	TGTGCCAGCAGCTCCACTAGGAACACTGAAGCTTTCTTT
TRBV27	-	TRBJ1-1	-	CASSLWMETEAFF	TGTGCCAGCAGCCTATGGATGGAGACTGAAGCTTTCTTT
TRBV20-1	-	TRBJ2-3	-	CSAESRTEDTDTQYF	TGCAGTGCTGAAAGCCGGACGGAAGACACAGATACGCAGTATTTT
TRBV20-1	TRBD1	TRBJ1-1	-	CSAPLGGTGVSWNTEAFF	TGCAGTGCGCCCCTGGGCGGGACAGGGGTTAGTTGGAACACTGAAGCTTTCTTT
TRBV5-1	-	TRBJ1-1	-	CASSFRRNRAMNTEAFF	TGCGCCAGCAGCTTTCGGAGGAACAGGGCCATGAACACTGAAGCTTTCTTT
TRBV6-1	-	TRBJ2-7	-	CASNVRVAGLSYEQYF	TGTGCCAGTAATGTTAGGGTGGCAGGGCTATCCTACGAGCAGTACTTC
TRBV6-1	-	TRBJ2-4	once	CASSRTKNIQYF	TGTGCCAGCTCACGAACCAAAAACATTCAGTACTTC
TRBV10-2	-	TRBJ1-6	-	CASRDGDSPLHF	TGCGCCAGCAGGGACGGGGATTCACCCCTCCACTTT
TRBV7-8	TRBD2	TRBJ2-3	-	CASSLALAGGRGSTDTQYF	TGTGCCAGCAGCTTAGCACTAGCGGGGGGGAGAGGAAGCACAGATACGCAGTATTTT
TRBV15	-	TRBJ2-6	-	CATSRLSGANVLTF	TGTGCCACCAGCAGACTCTCTGGGGCCAACGTCCTGACTTTC
TRBV7-2	-	TRBJ1-3	few	CASSLAGAGNTIYF	TGTGCCAGCAGCTTAGCTGGGGCTGGAAACACCATATATTTT
TRBV6-1	-	TRBJ2-5	-	CASSRGLVQETQYF	TGTGCCAGCAGCAGGGGACTGGTCCAAGAGACCCAGTACTTC
TRBV6-1	TRBD1	TRBJ1-5	-	CASSDRANQPQHF	TGTGCCAGCAGCGACAGGGCAAATCAGCCCCAGCATTTT
TRBV11-2	TRBD2	TRBJ2-4	few	CASRGLAQNIQYF	TGTGCCAGCCGGGGACTAGCCCAAAACATTCAGTACTTC
TRBV7-9	-	TRBJ1-6	-	CASSFLQGSPLHF	TGTGCCAGCAGCTTCCTTCAGGGATCACCCCTCCACTTT
TRBV20-1	-	TRBJ1-5	-	CSASGGGMGNQPQHF	TGCAGTGCCTCGGGGGGGGGAATGGGCAATCAGCCCCAGCATTTT
TRBV20-1	TRBD2	TRBJ2-7	-	CSAQTSGGSYEQYF	TGCAGTGCCCAGACTAGCGGGGGCTCCTACGAGCAGTACTTC
TRBV7-9	-	TRBJ1-1	-	CASSSQGMNAEAFF	TGTGCCAGCAGCTCGCAGGGCATGAACGCTGAAGCTTTCTTT
TRBV24-1	-	TRBJ2-3	-	CATSASTDTQYF	TGTGCCACCAGTGCCAGCACAGATACGCAGTATTTT
TRBV4-3	-	TRBJ2-5	-	CASSQDSGHGETQYF	TGCGCCAGCAGCCAAGATTCGGGGCATGGGGAGACCCAGTACTTC
TRBV7-9	-	TRBJ1-6	-	CASSFWEGGSPLHF	TGTGCCAGCAGCTTTTGGGAGGGGGGTTCACCCCTCCACTTT
TRBV5-4	TRBD2	TRBJ2-7	once	CASSPSPAGASYEQYF	TGTGCCAGCAGCCCCTCCCCAGCGGGGGCCTCCTACGAGCAGTACTTC
TRBV19	-	TRBJ2-3	-	CASSTFLTDTQYF	TGTGCCAGTAGCACCTTCCTCACAGATACGCAGTATTTT
TRBV7-8	-	TRBJ1-6	-	CASSLNRKPNIYNSPLHF	TGTGCCAGCAGCTTAAACAGAAAGCCGAACATCTATAATTCACCCCTCCACTTT
TRBV19	-	TRBJ2-3	-	CPRVRGEAQYF	TGTCCGAGGGTCCGAGGGGAGGCGCAGTATTTT
TRBV7-9	-	TRBJ2-2	-	CASIRLGFTGELFF	TGTGCCAGCATCCGGCTGGGGTTCACCGGGGAGCTGTTTTTT
TRBV20-1	-	TRBJ1-2	few	CSAEAGTGSHNYGYTF	TGCAGTGCCGAAGCAGGCACAGGGTCCCATAACTATGGCTACACCTTC
TRBV19	-	TRBJ2-3	-	CASGLGTDTQYF	TGTGCCAGTGGCTTAGGCACAGATACGCAGTATTTT
TRBV10-1	TRBD2	TRBJ2-7	-	CASSSGDGDYEQYF	TGCGCCAGCAGCAGCGGGGACGGCGACTACGAGCAGTACTTC
TRBV19	-	TRBJ2-3	-	CASSTFLTDTQCF	TGTGCCAGTAGTACCTTCCTCACAGATACGCAGTGTTTT
TRBV20-1	-	TRBJ1-5	-	CSARAGGSQPQHF	TGCAGTGCTAGAGCCGGGGGCAGTCAGCCCCAGCATTTT
TRBV6-1	-	TRBJ2-7	-	CASSAPFDRHRTYEQYF	TGTGCCAGCAGTGCCCCCTTTGACAGACACCGAACCTACGAGCAGTACTTC
TRBV30	-	TRBJ1-5	-	CAWSDGNPNQPQHF	TGTGCCTGGAGTGACGGTAATCCCAATCAGCCCCAGCATTTT
TRBV15	-	TRBJ2-5	-	CATSRDSGAIQETQYF	TGTGCCACCAGCAGAGATTCCGGGGCCATACAAGAGACCCAGTACTTC
TRBV6-5	TRBD1	TRBJ1-6	few	CASSYTMTGSSYNSPLHF	TGTGCCAGCAGTTACACCATGACAGGGAGCTCCTATAATTCACCCCTCCACTTT
TRBV20-1	TRBD2	TRBJ2-2	-	CSAPTSGGGVTGELFF	TGCAGTGCTCCCACATCGGGCGGGGGGGTCACCGGGGAGCTGTTTTTT
TRBV27	-	TRBJ2-2	few	CASLRGAGTGELFF	TGTGCCAGCCTTCGGGGGGCGGGGACCGGGGAGCTGTTTTTT
TRBV7-2	-	TRBJ2-7	-	CASSLLGFGEQYF	TGTGCCAGCAGCTTATTGGGGTTCGGCGAGCAGTACTTC
TRBV18	TRBD1	TRBJ1-5	-	CASSRQGASNQPQHF	TGTGCCAGCTCACGACAGGGGGCGAGCAATCAGCCCCAGCATTTT
TRBV20-1	TRBD2	TRBJ2-5	-	CSAPGLVAQTQYF	TGCAGTGCCCCGGGACTAGTTGCGCAGACCCAGTACTTC
TRBV21-1	-	TRBJ2-3	-	CATDVRAGTGGDTQYF	TGTGCCACCGATGTGAGGGCAGGGACAGGGGGGGATACGCAGTATTTT
TRBV6-1	TRBD1	TRBJ1-2	once	CASLGTGGVIEGYTF	TGTGCCAGCTTGGGGACAGGAGGGGTGATTGAAGGCTACACCTTC
TRBV24-1	-	TRBJ1-5	-	CATSAIGDGSQPQHF	TGTGCCACCAGTGCCATAGGGGATGGGTCTCAGCCCCAGCATTTT
TRBV20-1	-	TRBJ2-2	-	CSASLRTGELFF	TGCAGTGCTAGTCTCCGCACCGGGGAGCTGTTTTTT
TRBV6-4	-	TRBJ2-1	few	CASGLAGNEQFF	TGTGCCAGCGGCCTAGCTGGGAATGAGCAGTTCTTC
TRBV20-1	-	TRBJ2-2	-	CSASLPAGPGELFF	TGCAGTGCTAGTTTGCCCGCTGGGCCCGGGGAGCTGTTTTTT
TRBV27	-	TRBJ1-6	-	CASSRTNSPLHF	TGTGCCAGCAGTAGGACAAATTCACCCCTCCACTTT